The T cell receptor beta chain under discussion was sequenced for a study of patients and donors after allogeneic stem cell transplantation. This clonotype has a count of ten or more. Losses at the gene ends were 4 bases for V and 7 bases for J; bases not matched to a gene: 11. Germline CDR1 reads DFQATT; CDR2 reads SNEGSKA (reference sequence). The CDR3 consists of 14 residues. TCRdb used MiXCR to reprocess the RT-PCR reads, holding one entry per CDR3 protein. Here the sample spans about 960,000 distinct CDR3 sequences, under 20% being singletons. The V call is TRBV20-1, the J call TRBJ2-3, with TRBD1 matching over 7 bases. Sequenced input: blood, either unsorted or a sorted T cell fraction (not recorded which). The origin of this receptor is a human donor who was either an allogeneic HSCT recipient or a stem cell or donor lymphocyte infusion donor (not recorded which). It is not recorded whose cells these are; they may come from a transplant donor. CDR3 amino acids: CSATDRATPHTQYF. CDR3 nucleotide sequence: TGCAGTGCTACTGACAGGGCCACCCCTCATACGCAGTATTTT.